One sample yielded the 17 T cell receptor beta chains listed below, sequenced in a study of shared clonotypes between healthy human individuals. Profiled with immunoSEQ multiplex PCR; TCRdb holds only in-frame clones, not every one. The data contain approximately 600,000 clones, approximately 95% of them singletons. CD45RO-negative, CCR7-positively selected cells formed the naive CD8 fraction, excluding terminally differentiated effector memory CD45RA+ cells. What was sequenced was naive CD8+ T cells sorted from blood. The receptors here all came from a woman in her twenties or thirties in good health.

V is TRBV29-1 and J is TRBJ2-3; perhaps TRBD2 as D (6 bases). The V end was cut by 7 bases, the J end by 0 bases, with 17 bases between. Germline assignment: CDR1 SQVTM and CDR2 ANQGSEA. The CDR3 loop spans 15 amino acids. CDR3 coding DNA: TGCAGCGCAAACCTCCTGGAGGGGAGCACAGATACGCAGTATTTT. It encodes CSANLLEGSTDTQYF.

The chain couples TRBV28 to TRBJ1-6; a possible D gene is TRBD1 (5 bases). Trimming took off 5 bases at V and 13 bases at J, with 18 bases between the two ends. The CDR3 spans 14 residues. Looked up from germline, CDR1 is MDHEN and CDR2 is SYDVKM. CDR3 residues: CASSGPSGAVPLHF. The CDR3 DNA follows: TGTGCCAGCAGTGGACCCTCCGGGGCGGTTCCCCTCCACTTT. The whole variable domain, remainder taken from reference TRBV28 and TRBJ1-6, is DVKVTQSSRYLVKRTGEKVFLECVQDMDHENMFWYRQDPGLGLRLIYFSYDVKMKEKGDIPEGYSVSREKKERFSLILESASTNQTSMYLCASSGPSGAVPLHFGNGTRLTVT.

The chain couples TRBV28 to TRBJ2-7; 7 nucleotides match TRBD1. Trimming at V came to 6 bases and at J to 5 bases, leaving 7 bases not matched to a gene. The germline V gene encodes CDR1 MDHEN and CDR2 SYDVKM. The CDR3 extends over 13 amino acids. CDR3 DNA sequence: TGTGCCAGCAGCTGGACAGGTGTGAACGAGCAGTACTTC. It encodes CASSWTGVNEQYF.

This chain connects TRBV15 to TRBJ2-7; 9 nucleotides align to TRBD2. J lost 6 bases, V lost 3 bases, and 9 bases had no gene match. Germline V gene data show CDR1 as LNHNV and CDR2 as YYDKDF (reference sequence). This CDR3 contains 15 residues. CDR3 residues: CATSSTSGQFGEQYF. In DNA, the CDR3 is TGTGCCACCAGCAGTACTAGCGGGCAGTTTGGCGAGCAGTACTTC.

The gene calls are TRBV7-9 and TRBJ2-5, with a tentative D call TRBD1 (6 bases). The germline V gene encodes CDR1 SEHNR and CDR2 FQNEAQ (reference sequence). Trimming removed 6 bases from V and 4 bases from J, with 12 bases in between. The CDR3 has 13 amino acids. In DNA, the CDR3 is TGTGCCAGCAGATCAGGGGTGGGAGAGACCCAGTACTTC. This translates into CASRSGVGETQYF. Variable domain in full (rest from reference TRBV7-9 and TRBJ2-5): DTGVSQNPRHKITKRGQNVTFRCDPISEHNRLYWYRQTLGQGPEFLTYFQNEAQLEKSRLLSDRFSAERPKGSFSTLEIQRTEQGDSAMYLCASRSGVGETQYFGPGTRLLVL.

The rearrangement uses TRBV2 and TRBJ2-7; no clear D. Germline V gene data show CDR1 as SNHLY and CDR2 as FYNNEI. The CDR3 sequence is 13 residues long. V lost 10 bases to trimming and J lost 0 bases, with 13 bases between them. CDR3 loop: CAIRLASSYEQYF. CDR3 sequence (DNA): TGTGCCATCAGACTGGCGAGCTCCTACGAGCAGTACTTC.

This chain links TRBV9 with TRBJ2-3; no firm D call. The CDR3 is 13 residues long. Germline CDR1 SGDLS, CDR2 YYNGEE. V lost 0 bases, J lost 2 bases, and 4 bases lay in between. CDR3 bases: TGTGCCAGCAGCGTAGCAAACACAGATACGCAGTATTTT. Protein sequence: CASSVANTDTQYF.

This clone came up once. CDR3 coding DNA: TGTGCCAGCAGTTACTCTGGTGGGTCGCCCCAGCATTTT. It yields the protein CASSYSGGSPQHF. V gene TRBV6-5 combines with J gene TRBJ1-5; D call uncertain. This CDR3 region has 13 residues. Per germline, CDR1 MNHEY and CDR2 SVGAGI. Trimming left V 0 bases short and J 9 bases short, with 9 bases between.

V gene TRBV7-6 combines with J gene TRBJ2-6, with D unclear. The CDR3 runs to 16 residues. Germline CDR1 reads SGHVS; CDR2 reads FNYEAQ. The V and J ends lost 1 base and 0 bases respectively, with 7 bases between them. The DNA of the CDR3 is TGTGCCAGCAGCTTAGTAATCAACTCTGGGGCCAACGTCCTGACTTTC. Translation gives CASSLVINSGANVLTF.

The sample holds one count of this clone. V usage is TRBV4-1 and J usage is TRBJ1-4, with 7 positions matching TRBD1. Germline lookup yields CDR1 MGHRA and CDR2 YSYEKL. V shed 2 bases and J 5 bases; nucleotides not matched to a gene: 11. This CDR3 has 17 amino acids. The CDR3 sequence: CASSQSGTEGPNEKLFF. CDR3 nucleotide sequence: TGCGCCAGCAGCCAATCCGGGACAGAGGGCCCAAATGAAAAACTGTTTTTT.

In this sample, this clone turned up once. V and J are TRBV7-8 and TRBJ2-1; 7 bases agree with TRBD2. Per germline, CDR1 SGHVS and CDR2 FQNEAQ. The CDR3 has 20 amino acids. V was pared by 1 base and J by 0 bases, with 15 bases of the junction left unmatched. The CDR3 here is CASSLGVGLSSYSSYNEQFF. As DNA, the CDR3 is TGTGCCAGCAGCTTAGGGGTGGGACTATCCTCATACAGCTCCTACAATGAGCAGTTCTTC.

The chain uses TRBV7-9 and TRBJ1-1; D unresolved. In germline, CDR1 is SEHNR, CDR2 FQNEAQ (reference sequence). This CDR3 spans 12 amino acids. The ends were cut back, 3 bases at V and 7 bases at J, with 9 bases in the middle. The CDR3 sequence is CASSFLPDEAFF. In DNA, the CDR3 is TGTGCCAGCAGCTTTTTACCGGATGAAGCTTTCTTT.

The V gene is TRBV7-2, the J gene TRBJ2-7, with D possibly matching TRBD2 (5 bases). This CDR3 spans 13 amino acids. V shed 3 bases and J shed 7 bases, with 13 bases lying between them. Germline V gene lookup returns CDR1 SGHTA and CDR2 FQGNSA. In nucleotides, the CDR3 is TGTGCCAGCAGCTTCATGGGAGTGGGTGAGCAGTACTTC. This encodes CASSFMGVGEQYF.

V and J are TRBV4-2 and TRBJ2-5; 9 bases map to TRBD2. The J call may be in error: the DNA end matches TRBJ2-7 better. CDR1 is LGHNA and CDR2 is YNFKEQ in the germline V gene. This CDR3 contains 16 residues. The CDR3 is CASSQGRAGGSYEQYF. CDR3 bases: TGTGCCAGCAGCCAAGGCAGAGCGGGAGGCTCCTACGAGCAGTACTTC.

CDR3 loop: CASSDVRGSTDTQYF. In nucleotides, the CDR3 is TGTGCCAGCAGTGATGTCCGGGGGAGCACAGATACGCAGTATTTT. V usage is TRBV25-1 and J usage is TRBJ2-3; a weak D match, TRBD2 (6 bases). The V and J ends lost 3 bases and 0 bases respectively, with 10 bases between them. The CDR3 loop spans 15 amino acids. CDR1 is MGHDK, CDR2 SYGVNS, per germline. The full variable domain, completed using reference TRBV25-1 and TRBJ2-3, is EADIYQTPRYLVIGTGKKITLECSQTMGHDKMYWYQQDPGMELHLIHYSYGVNSTEKGDLSSESTVSRIRTEHFPLTLESARPSHTSQYLCASSDVRGSTDTQYFGPGTRLTVL.

The J gene is TRBJ2-7, the V gene TRBV5-4, with D unclear. The CDR3 has 15 residues. With 1 base removed from V and 0 bases from J, the gap between germline ends came to 11 bases. Germline CDR1 and CDR2: SGHNT and YYREEE (reference sequence). The CDR3 DNA is TGTGCCAGCAGCTTGTCGGTACCCAGCTCCTACGAGCAGTACTTC. Translating gives CASSLSVPSSYEQYF.

In regard to this clone: The same CDR3 is also encoded by other DNA sequences in this sample. The V call is TRBV29-1, the J call TRBJ2-7; D gene uncertain. CDR1 is SQVTM, CDR2 ANQGSEA, per germline. This CDR3 contains 12 residues. V lost 4 bases to trimming and J lost 0 bases, with 7 bases between them. The CDR3 nucleotides read TGCAGCGTTGTGGCAGACTCCTACGAGCAGTACTTC. This gives the protein CSVVADSYEQYF.